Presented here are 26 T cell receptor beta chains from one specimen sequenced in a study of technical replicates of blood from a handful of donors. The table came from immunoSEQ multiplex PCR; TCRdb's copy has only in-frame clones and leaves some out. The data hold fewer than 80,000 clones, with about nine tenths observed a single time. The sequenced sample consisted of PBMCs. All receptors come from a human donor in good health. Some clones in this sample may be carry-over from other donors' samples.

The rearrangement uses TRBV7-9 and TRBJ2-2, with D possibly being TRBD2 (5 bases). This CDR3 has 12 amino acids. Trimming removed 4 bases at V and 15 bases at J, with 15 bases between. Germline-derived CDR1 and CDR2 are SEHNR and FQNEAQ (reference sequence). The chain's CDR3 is CASSSDTTRVFF. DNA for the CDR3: TGTGCCAGCAGCTCAGACACCACTAGAGTGTTTTTT. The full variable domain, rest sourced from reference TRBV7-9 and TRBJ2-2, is DTGVSQNPRHKITKRGQNVTFRCDPISEHNRLYWYRQTLGQGPEFLTYFQNEAQLEKSRLLSDRFSAERPKGSFSTLEIQRTEQGDSAMYLCASSSDTTRVFFGEGSRLTVL.

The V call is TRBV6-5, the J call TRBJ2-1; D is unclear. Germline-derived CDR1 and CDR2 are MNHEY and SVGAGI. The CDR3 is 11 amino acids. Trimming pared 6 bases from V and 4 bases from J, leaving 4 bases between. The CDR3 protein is CASSLYNEQFF. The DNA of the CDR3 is TGTGCCAGCAGCCTTTACAATGAGCAGTTCTTC.

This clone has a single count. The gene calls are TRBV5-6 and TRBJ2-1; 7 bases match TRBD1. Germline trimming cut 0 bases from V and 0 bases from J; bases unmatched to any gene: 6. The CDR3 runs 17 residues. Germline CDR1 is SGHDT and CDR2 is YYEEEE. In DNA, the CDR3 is TGTGCCAGCAGCTTGGTTCGGGACAGCATCTCCTACAATGAGCAGTTCTTC. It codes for CASSLVRDSISYNEQFF.

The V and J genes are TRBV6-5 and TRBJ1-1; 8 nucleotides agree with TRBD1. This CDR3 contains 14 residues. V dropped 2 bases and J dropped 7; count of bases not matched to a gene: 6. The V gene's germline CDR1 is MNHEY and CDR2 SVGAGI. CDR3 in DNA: TGTGCCAGCAGTTACGGCAGGGGGCCTAATGAAGCTTTCTTT. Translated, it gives CASSYGRGPNEAFF.

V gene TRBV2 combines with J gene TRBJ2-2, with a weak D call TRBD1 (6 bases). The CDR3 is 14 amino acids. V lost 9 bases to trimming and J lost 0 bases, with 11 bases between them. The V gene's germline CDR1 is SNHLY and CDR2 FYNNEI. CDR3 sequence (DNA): TGTGCCAGAACCGGGACATCGAACACCGGGGAGCTGTTTTTT. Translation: CARTGTSNTGELFF.

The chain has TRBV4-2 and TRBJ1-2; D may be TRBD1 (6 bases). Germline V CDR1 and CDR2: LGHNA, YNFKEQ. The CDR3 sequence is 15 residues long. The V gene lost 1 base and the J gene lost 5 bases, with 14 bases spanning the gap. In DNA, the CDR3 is TGTGCCAGCAGCCAAGGGACAGCTTCTATATATGGCTACACCTTC. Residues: CASSQGTASIYGYTF.

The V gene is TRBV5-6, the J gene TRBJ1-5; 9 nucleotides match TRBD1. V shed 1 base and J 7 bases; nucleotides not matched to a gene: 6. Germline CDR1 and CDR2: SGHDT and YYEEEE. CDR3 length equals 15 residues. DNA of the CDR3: TGTGCCAGCAGCTTGAAACAGGGGGCTAACCAGCCCCAGCATTTT. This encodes CASSLKQGANQPQHF.

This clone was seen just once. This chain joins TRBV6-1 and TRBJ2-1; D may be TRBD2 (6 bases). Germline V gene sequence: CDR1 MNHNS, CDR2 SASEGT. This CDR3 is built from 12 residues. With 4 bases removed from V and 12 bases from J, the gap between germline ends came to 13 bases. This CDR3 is CASSASGVWQFF. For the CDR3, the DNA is TGTGCCAGCAGTGCCTCGGGGGTGTGGCAGTTCTTC.

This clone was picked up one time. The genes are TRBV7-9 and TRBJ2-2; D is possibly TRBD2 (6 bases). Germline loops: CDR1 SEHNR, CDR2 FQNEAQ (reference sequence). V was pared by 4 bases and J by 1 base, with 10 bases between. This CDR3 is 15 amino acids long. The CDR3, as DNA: TGTGCCAGCAGCTCTACTAGCCGGAACACCGGGGAGCTGTTTTTT. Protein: CASSSTSRNTGELFF.

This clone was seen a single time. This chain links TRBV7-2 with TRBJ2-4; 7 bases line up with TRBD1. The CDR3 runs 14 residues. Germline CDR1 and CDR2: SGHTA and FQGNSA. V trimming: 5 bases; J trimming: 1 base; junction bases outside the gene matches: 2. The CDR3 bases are TGTGCCAGCAGCAAGGACAGGGCCAAAAACATTCAGTACTTC. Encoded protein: CASSKDRAKNIQYF.

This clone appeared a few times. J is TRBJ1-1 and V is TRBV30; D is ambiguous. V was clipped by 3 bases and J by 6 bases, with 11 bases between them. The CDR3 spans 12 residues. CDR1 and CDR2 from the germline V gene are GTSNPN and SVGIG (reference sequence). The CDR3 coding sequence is TGTGCCTGGAGGGTCGAGGGCCCTGAAGCTTTCTTT. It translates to CAWRVEGPEAFF.

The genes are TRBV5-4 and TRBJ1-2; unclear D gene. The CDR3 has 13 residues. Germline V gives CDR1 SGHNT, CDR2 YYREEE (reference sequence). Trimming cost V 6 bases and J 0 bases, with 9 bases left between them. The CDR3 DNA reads TGTGCCAGCACCGAACCGGCTAACTATGGCTACACCTTC. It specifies CASTEPANYGYTF.

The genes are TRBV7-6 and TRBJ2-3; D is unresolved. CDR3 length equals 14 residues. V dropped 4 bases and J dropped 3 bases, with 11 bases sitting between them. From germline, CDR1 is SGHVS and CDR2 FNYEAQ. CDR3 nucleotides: TGTGCCAGCAGCTCTGGAACCGGGACAGATACGCAGTATTTT. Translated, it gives CASSSGTGTDTQYF.

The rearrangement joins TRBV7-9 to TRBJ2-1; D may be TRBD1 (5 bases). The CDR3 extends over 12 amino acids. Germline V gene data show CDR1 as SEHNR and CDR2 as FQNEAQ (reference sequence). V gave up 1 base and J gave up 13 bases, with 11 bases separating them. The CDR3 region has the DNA TGTGCCAGCAGCTTAGTACAGGCAGCACAGTTCTTC. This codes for CASSLVQAAQFF. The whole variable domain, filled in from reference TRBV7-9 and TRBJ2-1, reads DTGVSQNPRHKITKRGQNVTFRCDPISEHNRLYWYRQTLGQGPEFLTYFQNEAQLEKSRLLSDRFSAERPKGSFSTLEIQRTEQGDSAMYLCASSLVQAAQFFGPGTRLTVL.

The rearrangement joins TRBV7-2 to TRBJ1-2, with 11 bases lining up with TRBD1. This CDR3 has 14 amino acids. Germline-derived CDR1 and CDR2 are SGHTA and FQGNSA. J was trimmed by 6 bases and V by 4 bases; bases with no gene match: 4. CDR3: CASSSGQGVHGYTF. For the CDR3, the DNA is TGTGCCAGCAGCTCGGGACAGGGGGTTCATGGCTACACCTTC. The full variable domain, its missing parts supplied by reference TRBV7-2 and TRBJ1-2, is GAGVSQSPSNKVTEKGKDVELRCDPISGHTALYWYRQSLGQGLEFLIYFQGNSAPDKSGLPSDRFSAERTGGSVSTLTIQRTQQEDSAVYLCASSSGQGVHGYTFGSGTRLTVV.

The CDR3 nucleotides read TGTGCCATCTCTGCGGCCGCGAACACCGGGGAGCTGTTTTTT. Its translation: CAISAAANTGELFF. The chain joins TRBV10-3 to TRBJ2-2; D gene ambiguous. Looked up from germline, CDR1 is ENHRY and CDR2 is SYGVKD. The CDR3 is 14 residues long. Trimming stripped 8 bases from V and 0 bases from J, with 10 bases between.

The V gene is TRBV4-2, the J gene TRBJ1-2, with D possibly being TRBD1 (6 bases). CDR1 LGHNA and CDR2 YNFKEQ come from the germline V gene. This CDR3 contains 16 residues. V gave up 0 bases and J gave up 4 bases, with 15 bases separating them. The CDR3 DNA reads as TGTGCCAGCAGCCAAGACCCCCGGGAGGGGGTCTATGGCTACACCTTC. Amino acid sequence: CASSQDPREGVYGYTF.

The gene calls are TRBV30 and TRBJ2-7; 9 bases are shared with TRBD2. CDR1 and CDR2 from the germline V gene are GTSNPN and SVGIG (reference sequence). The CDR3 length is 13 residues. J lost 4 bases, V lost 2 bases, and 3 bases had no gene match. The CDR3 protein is CAWSSTSGYEQYF. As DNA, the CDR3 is TGTGCCTGGAGTTCCACTAGCGGGTACGAGCAGTACTTC. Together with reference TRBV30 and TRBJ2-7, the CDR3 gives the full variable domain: SQTIHQWPATLVQPVGSPLSLECTVEGTSNPNLYWYRQAAGRGLQLLFYSVGIGQISSEVPQNLSASRPQDRQFILSSKKLLLSDSGFYLCAWSSTSGYEQYFGPGTRLTVT.

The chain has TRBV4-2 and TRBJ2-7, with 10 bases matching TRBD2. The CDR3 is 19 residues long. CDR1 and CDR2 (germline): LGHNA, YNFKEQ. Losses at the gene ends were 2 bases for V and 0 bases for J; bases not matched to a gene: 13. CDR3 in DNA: TGTGCCAGCAGCCAACAACCCGGAAAGCGGGAGGGGTTCTCCTACGAGCAGTACTTC. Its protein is CASSQQPGKREGFSYEQYF.

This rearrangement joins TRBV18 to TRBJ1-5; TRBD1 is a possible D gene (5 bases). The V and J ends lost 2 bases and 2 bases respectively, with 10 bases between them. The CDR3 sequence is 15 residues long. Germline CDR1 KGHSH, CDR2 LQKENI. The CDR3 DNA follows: TGTGCCAGCTCACCAGGGGGGGATGGCAATCAGCCCCAGCATTTT. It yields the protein CASSPGGDGNQPQHF.

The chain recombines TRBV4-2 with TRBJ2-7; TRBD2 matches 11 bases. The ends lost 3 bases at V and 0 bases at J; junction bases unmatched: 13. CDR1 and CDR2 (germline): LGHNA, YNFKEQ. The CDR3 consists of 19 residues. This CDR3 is CASSHNPGLAVHNSYEQYF. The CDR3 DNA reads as TGTGCCAGCAGCCACAACCCGGGACTAGCGGTTCATAACTCCTACGAGCAGTACTTC.

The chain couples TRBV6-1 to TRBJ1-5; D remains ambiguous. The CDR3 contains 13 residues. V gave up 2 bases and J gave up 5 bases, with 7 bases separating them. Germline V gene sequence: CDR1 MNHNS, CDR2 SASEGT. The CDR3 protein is CASSEFIHQPQHF. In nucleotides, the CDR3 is TGTGCCAGCAGTGAATTTATCCATCAGCCCCAGCATTTT.

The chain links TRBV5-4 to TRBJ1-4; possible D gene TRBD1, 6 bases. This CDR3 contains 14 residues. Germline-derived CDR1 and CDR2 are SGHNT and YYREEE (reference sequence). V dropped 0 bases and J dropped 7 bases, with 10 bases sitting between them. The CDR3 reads CASSLAGGGEKLFF. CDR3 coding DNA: TGTGCCAGCAGCTTGGCGGGGGGCGGTGAAAAACTGTTTTTT.

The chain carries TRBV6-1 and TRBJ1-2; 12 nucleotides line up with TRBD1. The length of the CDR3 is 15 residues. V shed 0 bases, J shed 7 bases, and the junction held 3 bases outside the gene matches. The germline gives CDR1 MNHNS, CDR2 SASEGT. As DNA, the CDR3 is TGTGCCAGCAGTGAAGCGGGACAGGGGGCCGGTGGCTACACCTTC. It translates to CASSEAGQGAGGYTF.

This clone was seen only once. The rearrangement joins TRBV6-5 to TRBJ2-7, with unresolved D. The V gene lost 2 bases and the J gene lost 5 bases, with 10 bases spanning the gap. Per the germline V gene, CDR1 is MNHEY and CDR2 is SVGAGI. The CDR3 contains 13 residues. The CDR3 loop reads CASSYAPTDEQYF. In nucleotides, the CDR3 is TGTGCCAGCAGTTACGCACCCACGGACGAGCAGTACTTC.

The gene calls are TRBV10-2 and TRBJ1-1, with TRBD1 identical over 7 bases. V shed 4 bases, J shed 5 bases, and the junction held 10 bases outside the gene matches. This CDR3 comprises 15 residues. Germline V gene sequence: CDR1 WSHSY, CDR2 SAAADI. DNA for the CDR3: TGCGCCAGCAGTGCCGACAGGGCCACCAGGACTGAAGCTTTCTTT. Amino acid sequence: CASSADRATRTEAFF.